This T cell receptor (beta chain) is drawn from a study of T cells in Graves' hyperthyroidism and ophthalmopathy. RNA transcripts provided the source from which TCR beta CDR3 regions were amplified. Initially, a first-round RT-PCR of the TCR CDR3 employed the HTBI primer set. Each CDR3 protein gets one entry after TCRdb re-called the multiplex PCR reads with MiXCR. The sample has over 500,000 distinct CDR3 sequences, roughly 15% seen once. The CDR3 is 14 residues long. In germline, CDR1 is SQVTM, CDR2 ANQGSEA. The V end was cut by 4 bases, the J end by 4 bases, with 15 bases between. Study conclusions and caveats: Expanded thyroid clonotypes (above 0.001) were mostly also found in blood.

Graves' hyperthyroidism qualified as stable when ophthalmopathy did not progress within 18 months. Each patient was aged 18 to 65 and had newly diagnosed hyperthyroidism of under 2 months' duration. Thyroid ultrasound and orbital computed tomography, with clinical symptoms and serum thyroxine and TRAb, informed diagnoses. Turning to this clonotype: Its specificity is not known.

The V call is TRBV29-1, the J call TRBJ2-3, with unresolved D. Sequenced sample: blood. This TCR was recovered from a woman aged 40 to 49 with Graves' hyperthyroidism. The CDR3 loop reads CSVGALPTSDTQYF. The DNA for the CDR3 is TGCAGCGTTGGGGCGCTGCCTACCTCAGATACGCAGTATTTT.